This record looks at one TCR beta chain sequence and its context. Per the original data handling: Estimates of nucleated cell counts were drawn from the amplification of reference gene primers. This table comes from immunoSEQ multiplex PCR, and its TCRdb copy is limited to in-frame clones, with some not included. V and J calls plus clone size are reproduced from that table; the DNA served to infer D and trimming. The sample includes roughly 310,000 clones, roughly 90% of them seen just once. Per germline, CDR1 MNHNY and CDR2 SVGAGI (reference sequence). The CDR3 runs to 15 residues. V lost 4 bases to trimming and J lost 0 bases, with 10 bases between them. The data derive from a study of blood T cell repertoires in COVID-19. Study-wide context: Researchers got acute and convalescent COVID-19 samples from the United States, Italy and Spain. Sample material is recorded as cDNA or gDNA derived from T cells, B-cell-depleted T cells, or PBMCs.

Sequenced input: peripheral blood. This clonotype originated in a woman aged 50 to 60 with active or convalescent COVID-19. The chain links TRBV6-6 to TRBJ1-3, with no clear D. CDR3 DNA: TGTGCCAGCAGTTCCGACGGGATCTCTGGAAACACCATATATTTT. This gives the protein CASSSDGISGNTIYF.